This T cell receptor beta chain came from a study of blood T cell repertoires in COVID-19 (dated by TCRdb to the early 2020s). Concerning the study at large: Collaborator samples came from the United States, Italy and Spain and covered acute and convalescent phases of COVID-19. Samples were obtained from the ongoing ImmuneRACE study (first 160 participants) and from about 1,300 subjects provided by 6 global collaborators. Where HLA class I and class II types were available, the types were taken from metadata supplied by the sample provider, not from assay-based typing. A freely available public database, intended as a resource for researchers studying the immune response to SARS-CoV-2, is where the repertoires were released. The material from the prospective study consisted of cDNA or gDNA derived from T cells, B-cell-depleted T cells, or PBMCs. Subjects who had been exposed to COVID-19, were actively infected with it, or had recovered from it provided the deeply sampled blood TCRbeta repertoires that made up the dataset. Sample metadata almost always included a de-identified subject ID, COVID-19 status, age in years and sex. Summary of the overall study and its limitations: How much clinical and demographic metadata was included differed by source and by participant, and the metadata was provided uncurated.

The immunoSEQ Assay, a bias-controlled multiplex PCR, was used to amplify TCRbeta CDR3 regions from genomic DNA. The source study handled its data this way. Within the assay, amplification of reference gene primers was used to estimate how many nucleated cells each sample contained. To quantify the absolute abundance of each unique TCRbeta CDR3 rearrangement, sequence reads were collapsed and filtered. For each sample, productive Simpson clonality was calculated by taking the square root of Simpson's diversity index across productive rearrangements. In its TCRdb copy, this immuneACCESS table keeps in-frame sequences only and misses some clones. Where compared with another copy, unresolved V genes explain less than half of these, and the others have no known cause. V and J calls and clone size are those listed in that table; D and trimming were worked out from the DNA. The sample data list some 390,000 clones, and around 87% of these were observed just once. The ten most abundant clones make up roughly 2% of the sample.

For CDR1 and CDR2, the germline V gene lists MNHEY and SVGAGI. V is trimmed back by 6 bases and J by 11 bases, and the junction contains 6 bases that no gene match accounts for. The CDR3 numbers 13 residues from cysteine through phenylalanine. Here the CDR3 DNA is all that survives: 39 bases in frame from base 1. In regard to this clone: The antigen it recognizes is unknown. No base-level quality is on record; no much larger clone is a single base apart.

One collaborating source in Seattle enrolled patients while the patients were actively infected and followed the patients over time throughout the course of disease. The collaborating institutions used their own protocols to collect whole blood in K2EDTA tubes. For TCRbeta analysis, collaborators shipped samples as frozen whole blood, isolated PBMCs, or DNA extracted from either of those sample types. Sequencing input: peripheral blood. The sequence joins TRBV6-5 to TRBJ1-6; TRBD1 lines up with 8 middle nucleotides. The receptor was isolated from a woman aged 55-69 years with COVID-19, enrolled during active disease. The nucleotide sequence is given as TGTGCCAGCAGCTACAGGGACAGGACACCCCTCCACTTT. This yields the protein CASSYRDRTPLHF.